This T cell receptor (beta chain) was recorded in a study of T-cell reconstitution after alpha-beta-depleted transplantation in children (dated by TCRdb to the mid-2010s). For context, the study as a whole: T-cell immune reconstitution after TCRalphabeta/CD19-depleted allogeneic hematopoietic cell transplantation in children was quantitatively tracked in the study by means of TCR repertoire profiling.

General findings and caveats noted by the study authors: In some patients, high TCRbeta diversity at day 60 was attributed to recipient T cells and intrathymic progenitors that had survived conditioning. Over the following months the frequencies of hyperexpanded clones went down, and after one year T-cell counts and TCRbeta diversity were mostly credited to newly produced T cells. The apparently early recovery of alphabetaT-cell counts about two months after transplant reportedly depended on only several hundred rapidly expanded clones that came from non-depleted graft cells.

The sample's treatment or condition label, decoded: allogeneic hematopoietic cell transplantation with graft depleted of TCRalphabeta T cells and CD19 B cells. TCRalphabeta/CD19-depleted allogeneic hematopoietic cell grafts were given to the transplant recipients, all of whom were children. On this clonotype: Its antigen is still unknown. Base quality data are lacking; no much larger clone is found one base away.

Between the V and J ends, shortened by 1 base and 6 bases respectively, the junction contains 24 bases. CDR1 and CDR2 are drawn from the germline V gene: KGHSH, LQKENI. The CDR3, from cysteine to phenylalanine, totals 19 residues. Here the CDR3 DNA is all that survives: 57 bases in frame from base 1. The protocol used for the library was PCR. TCRdb names Illumina HiSeq 2500 as the instrument used. To normalize quantification of the TCRbeta repertoire, the TCR libraries were built with molecular barcoding that relied on unique molecular identifiers. TCRdb reanalyzed the raw reads on its own, using fastp at Q25 for trimming and MiXCR for clone calling, and kept in-frame beta chains. One record per CDR3 amino acid sequence lists the most common genes and DNA. The sample yields a few hundred thousand distinct CDR3 sequences; 10% to 15% were counted once. The ten most abundant clones make up 2.2% of the sample.

The input for sequencing was PBMCs, mostly from graft donor cells, taken 360 days after TCRalphabeta/CD19-depleted stem cell transplant. The clonotype originates from a male patient younger than 18 who had a stem cell transplant for acute myeloid leukemia, so the T cells may come from the graft donor. The V and J genes are TRBV18 and TRBJ1-4; TRBD1 is a possible D gene, resting on 5 matching bases. For the CDR3, the sequence is CASSPHVPGTITADEKLFF. The DNA sequence follows: TGTGCCAGCTCACCACATGTGCCCGGGACCATCACCGCGGATGAAAAACTGTTTTTT.